The clone carrying this TCR beta chain was seen at least ten times. The data are from a study of Graves' ophthalmopathy and Graves' hyperthyroidism. Cases classed as stable hyperthyroidism had no ophthalmopathy within 18 months of follow-up. Amplification of TCR beta CDR3 regions used RNA transcripts. A first-round RT-PCR used HTBI primers, followed by a second-round multiplex PCR. TCRdb analysed the multiplex PCR reads with MiXCR anew, one entry per CDR3 protein. The data contain 400,000 or so distinct CDR3 sequences, 15% to 17% of them seen just once; the ten biggest clones take up roughly 7%. Input material: peripheral blood. This TCR was sampled from a woman between 18 and 29 years old with stable Graves' hyperthyroidism.

CDR3 protein: CATSVGANTGELFF. In DNA form, the CDR3 reads TGTGCCACCAGTGTCGGGGCGAACACCGGGGAGCTGTTTTTT. The chain has TRBV24-1 and TRBJ2-2, with D possibly matching TRBD2 (5 bases). V lost 5 bases and J 0 bases, leaving 6 bases between the germline ends. The CDR3 has 14 amino acids. Germline lookup yields CDR1 KGHDR and CDR2 SFDVKD.